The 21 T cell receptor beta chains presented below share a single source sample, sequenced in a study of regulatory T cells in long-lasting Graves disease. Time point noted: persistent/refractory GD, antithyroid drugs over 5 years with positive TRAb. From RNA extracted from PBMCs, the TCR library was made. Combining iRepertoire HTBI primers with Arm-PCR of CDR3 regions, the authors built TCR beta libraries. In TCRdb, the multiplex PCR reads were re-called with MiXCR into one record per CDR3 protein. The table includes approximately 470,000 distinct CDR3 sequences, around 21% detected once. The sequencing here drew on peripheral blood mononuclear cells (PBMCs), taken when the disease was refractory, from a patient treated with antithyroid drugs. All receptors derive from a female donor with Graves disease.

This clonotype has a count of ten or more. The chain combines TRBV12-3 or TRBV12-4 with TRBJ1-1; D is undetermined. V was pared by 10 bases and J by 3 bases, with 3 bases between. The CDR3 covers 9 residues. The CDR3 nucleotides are TGTGCCACCTACACTGAAGCTTTCTTT. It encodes CATYTEAFF.

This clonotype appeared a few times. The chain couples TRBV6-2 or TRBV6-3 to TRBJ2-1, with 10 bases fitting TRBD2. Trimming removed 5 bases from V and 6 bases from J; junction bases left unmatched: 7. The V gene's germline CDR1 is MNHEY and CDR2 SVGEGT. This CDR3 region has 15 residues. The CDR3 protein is CASSALAGAGNEQFF. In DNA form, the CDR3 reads TGTGCCAGCAGTGCCCTAGCGGGAGCGGGCAATGAGCAGTTCTTC.

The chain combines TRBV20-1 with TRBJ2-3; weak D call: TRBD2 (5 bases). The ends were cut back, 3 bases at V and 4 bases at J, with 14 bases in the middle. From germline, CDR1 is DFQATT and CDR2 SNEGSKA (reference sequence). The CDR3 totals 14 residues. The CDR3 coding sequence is TGCAGTGCTAGTATCTCCCGGGATCCAGATACGCAGTATTTT. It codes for CSASISRDPDTQYF.

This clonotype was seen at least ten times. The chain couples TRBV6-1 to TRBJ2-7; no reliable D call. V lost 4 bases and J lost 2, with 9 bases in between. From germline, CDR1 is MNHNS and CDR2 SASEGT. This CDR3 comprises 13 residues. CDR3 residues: CASSASYTYEQYF. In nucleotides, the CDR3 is TGTGCCAGCAGTGCCAGCTACACCTACGAGCAGTACTTC.

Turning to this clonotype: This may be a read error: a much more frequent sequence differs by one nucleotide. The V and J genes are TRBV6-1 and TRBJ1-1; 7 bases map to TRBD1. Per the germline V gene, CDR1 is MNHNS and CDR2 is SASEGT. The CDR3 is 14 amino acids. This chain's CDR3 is CTSSEQGIDTEAFF. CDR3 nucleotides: TGTACCAGCAGTGAACAGGGGATAGACACTGAAGCTTTCTTT.

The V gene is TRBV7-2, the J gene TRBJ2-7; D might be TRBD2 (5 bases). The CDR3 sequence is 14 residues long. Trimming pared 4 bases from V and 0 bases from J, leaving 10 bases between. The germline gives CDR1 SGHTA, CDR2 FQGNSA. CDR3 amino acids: CASSSVAGSYEQYF. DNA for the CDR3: TGTGCCAGCAGCTCAGTTGCGGGCTCCTACGAGCAGTACTTC.

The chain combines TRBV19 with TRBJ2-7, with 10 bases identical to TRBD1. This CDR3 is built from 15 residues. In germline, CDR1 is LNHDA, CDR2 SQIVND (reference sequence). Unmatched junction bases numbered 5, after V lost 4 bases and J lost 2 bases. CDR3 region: CASSTGGTGAYEQYF. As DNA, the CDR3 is TGTGCCAGTAGTACCGGGGGGACAGGGGCCTACGAGCAGTACTTC.

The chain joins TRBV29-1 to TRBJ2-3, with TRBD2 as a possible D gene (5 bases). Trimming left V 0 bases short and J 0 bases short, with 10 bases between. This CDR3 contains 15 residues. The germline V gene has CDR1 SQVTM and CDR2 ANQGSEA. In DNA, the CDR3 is TGCAGCGTTGAAGACCGGGGTGATAGCACAGATACGCAGTATTTT. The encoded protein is CSVEDRGDSTDTQYF.

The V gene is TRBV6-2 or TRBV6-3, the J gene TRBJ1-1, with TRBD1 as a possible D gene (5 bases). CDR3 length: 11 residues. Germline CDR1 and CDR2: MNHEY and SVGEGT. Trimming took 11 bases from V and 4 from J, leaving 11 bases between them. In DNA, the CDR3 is TGTGCCTCCTTGGGGACCACTGAAGCTTTCTTT. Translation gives CASLGTTEAFF.

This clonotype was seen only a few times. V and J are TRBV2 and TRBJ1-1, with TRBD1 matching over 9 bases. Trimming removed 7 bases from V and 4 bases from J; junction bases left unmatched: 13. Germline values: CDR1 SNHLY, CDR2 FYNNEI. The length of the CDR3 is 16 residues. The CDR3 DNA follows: TGTGCCAGCAAATCAATCGGACAGGGGAGGGGCACTGAAGCTTTCTTT. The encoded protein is CASKSIGQGRGTEAFF.

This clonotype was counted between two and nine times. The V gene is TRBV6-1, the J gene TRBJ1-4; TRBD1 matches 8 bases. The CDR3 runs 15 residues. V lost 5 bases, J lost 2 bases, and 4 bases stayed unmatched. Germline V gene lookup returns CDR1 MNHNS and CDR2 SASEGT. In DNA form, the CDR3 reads TGTGCCAGCAGTATCCACAGGGGGACTAATGAAAAACTGTTTTTT. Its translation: CASSIHRGTNEKLFF.

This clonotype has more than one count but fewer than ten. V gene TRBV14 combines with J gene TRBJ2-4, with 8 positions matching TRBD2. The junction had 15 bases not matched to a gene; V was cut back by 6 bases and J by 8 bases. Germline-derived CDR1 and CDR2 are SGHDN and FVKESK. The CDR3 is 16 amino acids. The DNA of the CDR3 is TGTGCCAGCAGTCGGACTAGCAGGTTGGGTTTGGACATTCAGTACTTC. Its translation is CASSRTSRLGLDIQYF.

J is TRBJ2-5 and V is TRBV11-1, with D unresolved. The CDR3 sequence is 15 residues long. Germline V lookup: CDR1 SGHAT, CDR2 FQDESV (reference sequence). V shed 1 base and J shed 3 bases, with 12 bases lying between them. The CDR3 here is CASSLDPVKEETQYF. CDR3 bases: TGTGCCAGCAGCTTAGACCCAGTGAAGGAAGAGACCCAGTACTTC.

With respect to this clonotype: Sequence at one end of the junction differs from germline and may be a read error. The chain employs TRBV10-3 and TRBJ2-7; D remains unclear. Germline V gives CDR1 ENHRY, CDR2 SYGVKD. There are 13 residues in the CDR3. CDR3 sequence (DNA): TGTGCCAACAGTGGTGAGAACTCCTACGAGCAGTACTTC. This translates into CANSGENSYEQYF.

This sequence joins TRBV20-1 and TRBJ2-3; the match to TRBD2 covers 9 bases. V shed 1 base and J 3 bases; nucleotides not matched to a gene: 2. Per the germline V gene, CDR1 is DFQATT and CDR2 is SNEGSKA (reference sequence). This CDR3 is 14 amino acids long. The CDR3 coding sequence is TGCAGTGCTAGAGTTAGCGGGAGTACAGATACGCAGTATTTT. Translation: CSARVSGSTDTQYF.

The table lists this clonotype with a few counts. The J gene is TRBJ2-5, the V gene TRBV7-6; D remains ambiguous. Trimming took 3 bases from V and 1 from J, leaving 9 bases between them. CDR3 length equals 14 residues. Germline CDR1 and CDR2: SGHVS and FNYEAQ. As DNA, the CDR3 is TGTGCCAGCAGCTTGTCCCAGGTCCAAGAGACCCAGTACTTC. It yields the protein CASSLSQVQETQYF.

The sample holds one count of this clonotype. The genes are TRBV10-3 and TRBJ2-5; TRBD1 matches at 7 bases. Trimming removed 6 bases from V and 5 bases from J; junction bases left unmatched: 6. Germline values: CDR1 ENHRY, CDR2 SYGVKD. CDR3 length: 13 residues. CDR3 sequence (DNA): TGTGCCATCAGGGACAGGTTTCACGAGACCCAGTACTTC. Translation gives CAIRDRFHETQYF.

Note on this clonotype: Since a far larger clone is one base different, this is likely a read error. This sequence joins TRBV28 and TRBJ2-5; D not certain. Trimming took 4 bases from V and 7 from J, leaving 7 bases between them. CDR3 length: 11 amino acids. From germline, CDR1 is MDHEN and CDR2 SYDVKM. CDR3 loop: CASSCKVTQYF. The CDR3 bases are TGTGCCAGCAGTTGCAAGGTGACCCAGTACTTC. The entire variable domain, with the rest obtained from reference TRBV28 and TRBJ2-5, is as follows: DVKVTQSSRYLVKRTGEKVFLECVQDMDHENMFWYRQDPGLGLRLIYFSYDVKMKEKGDIPEGYSVSREKKERFSLILESASTNQTSMYLCASSCKVTQYFGPGTRLLVL.

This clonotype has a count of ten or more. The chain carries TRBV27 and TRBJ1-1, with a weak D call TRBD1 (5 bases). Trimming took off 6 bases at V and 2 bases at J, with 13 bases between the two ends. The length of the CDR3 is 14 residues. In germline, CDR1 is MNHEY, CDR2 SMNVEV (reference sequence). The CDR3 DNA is TGTGCCAGCAGCCGATTGGGGGGAAACACTGAAGCTTTCTTT. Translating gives CASSRLGGNTEAFF.

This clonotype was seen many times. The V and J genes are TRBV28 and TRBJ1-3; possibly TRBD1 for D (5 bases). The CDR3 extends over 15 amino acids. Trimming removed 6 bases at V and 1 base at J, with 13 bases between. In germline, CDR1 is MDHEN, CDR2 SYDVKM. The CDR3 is CASRQPGGSGNTIYF. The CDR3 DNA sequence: TGTGCCAGCAGACAACCCGGGGGTTCTGGAAACACCATATATTTT.

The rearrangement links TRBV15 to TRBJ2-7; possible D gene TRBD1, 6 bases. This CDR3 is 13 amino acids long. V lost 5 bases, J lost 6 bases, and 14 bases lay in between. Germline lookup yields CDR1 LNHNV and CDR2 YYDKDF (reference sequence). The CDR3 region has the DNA TGTGCCACCAGCTTTTCACAGGGCAGCGAGCAGTACTTC. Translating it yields CATSFSQGSEQYF.